This TCR beta chain was obtained from a study of T cells in Graves' hyperthyroidism and ophthalmopathy. Overall study findings and caveats: Clonotypes that were expanded in thyroid above 0.001 mostly appeared in blood too.

RNA transcripts were the template for amplifying TCR beta CDR3 regions. RT-PCR in the first round (using the HTBI primer set) targeted the TCR CDR3. TCRdb reprocessed the multiplex PCR reads via MiXCR and lists one record per CDR3 protein. This table holds fewer than 750,000 distinct CDR3 sequences, roughly 14% found once. A NOSPECS grade of at least 4, a Clinical Activity Score of at least 3 and duration under 3 months were recorded in ophthalmopathy patients. The germline V gene encodes CDR1 ENHRY and CDR2 SYGVKD. The CDR3 spans 13 residues. Trimming removed 8 bases at V and 4 bases at J, with 14 bases between. This clonotype was recorded at least ten times. Its antigen is as yet unknown.

This chain joins TRBV10-3 and TRBJ2-5, with D perhaps matching TRBD1 (6 bases). The specimen sequenced was blood. This TCR was sampled from a woman in her thirties or forties with Graves' ophthalmopathy. CDR3 loop: CAIPWGHPETQYF. DNA for the CDR3: TGTGCCATCCCGTGGGGGCACCCAGAGACCCAGTACTTC.